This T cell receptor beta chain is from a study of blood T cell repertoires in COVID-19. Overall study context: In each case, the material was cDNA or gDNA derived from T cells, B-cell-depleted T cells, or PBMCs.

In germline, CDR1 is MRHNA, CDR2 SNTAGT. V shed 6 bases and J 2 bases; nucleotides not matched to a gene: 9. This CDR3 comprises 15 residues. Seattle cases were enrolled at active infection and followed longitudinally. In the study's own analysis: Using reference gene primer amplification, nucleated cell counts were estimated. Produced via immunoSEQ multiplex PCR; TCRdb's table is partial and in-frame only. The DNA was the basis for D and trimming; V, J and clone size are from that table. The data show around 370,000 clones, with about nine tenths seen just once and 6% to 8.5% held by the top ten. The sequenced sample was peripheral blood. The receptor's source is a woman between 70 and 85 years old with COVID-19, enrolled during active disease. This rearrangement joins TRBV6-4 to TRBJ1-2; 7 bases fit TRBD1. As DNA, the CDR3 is TGTGCCAGCAGGCCCGGGACAGTAGGGAACTATGGCTACACCTTC. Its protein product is CASRPGTVGNYGYTF.